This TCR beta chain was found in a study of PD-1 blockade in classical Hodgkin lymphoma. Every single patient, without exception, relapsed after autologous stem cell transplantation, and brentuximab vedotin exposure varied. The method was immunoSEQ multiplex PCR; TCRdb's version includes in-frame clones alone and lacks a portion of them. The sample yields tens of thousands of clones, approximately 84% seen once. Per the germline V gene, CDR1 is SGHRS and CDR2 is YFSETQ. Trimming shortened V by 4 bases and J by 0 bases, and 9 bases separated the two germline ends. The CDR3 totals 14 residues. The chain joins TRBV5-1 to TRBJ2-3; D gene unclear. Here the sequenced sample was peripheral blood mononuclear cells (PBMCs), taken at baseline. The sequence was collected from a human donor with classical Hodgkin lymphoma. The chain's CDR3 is CASSVGGSTDTQYF. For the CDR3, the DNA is TGCGCCAGCAGCGTGGGTGGGAGCACAGATACGCAGTATTTT. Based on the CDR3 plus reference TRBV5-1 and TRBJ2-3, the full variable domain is KAGVTQTPRYLIKTRGQQVTLSCSPISGHRSVSWYQQTPGQGLQFLFEYFSETQRNKGNFPGRFSGRQFSNSRSEMNVSTLELGDSALYLCASSVGGSTDTQYFGPGTRLTVL.